This T cell receptor beta chain was sequenced during a study of T cell changes during pregnancy in multiple sclerosis. Sequenced by immunoSEQ multiplex PCR; TCRdb stores in-frame clones only, minus some. The sample consists of 100,000 or so clones, about 93% of them appearing once. The V gene end was trimmed by 6 bases and the J gene end by 1 base; junction bases not matched to a gene: 6. Germline V gene sequence: CDR1 SNHLY, CDR2 FYNNEI. This CDR3 contains 15 residues. The input for sequencing was peripheral blood, taken in the first trimester of pregnancy. The chain combines TRBV2 with TRBJ1-5; 7 bases are a match to TRBD1. This clonotype was obtained from a female donor with multiple sclerosis, enrolled in a pregnancy study. The CDR3 sequence: CASSYYRGSNQPQHF. CDR3 bases: TGTGCCAGCAGCTACTACAGGGGAAGCAATCAGCCCCAGCATTTT.